The TCR beta chain described here comes from a study of blood T cells in healthy people across ages. The V gene's germline CDR1 is SGHAT and CDR2 FQNNGV. Trimming left V 3 bases short and J 8 bases short, with 20 bases between. The CDR3 has 16 residues. Combining a sample-barcoded 5' primer with a J-beta primer mix, a second PCR ran for about 6 to 12 cycles. TCRdb re-derived calls from the 5' RACE reads in MiXCR, one entry per CDR3 protein. The data hold roughly 1,100,000 distinct CDR3 sequences, with approximately 25% observed a single time. The same specimen was also included in a second study, on T cells of mothers and their children. That paper notes: Nine systemically healthy Caucasian donors: three mothers, six children.

The specimen was blood. The V gene is TRBV11-2, the J gene TRBJ2-1; D is perhaps TRBD2 (5 bases). This TCR was sampled from a girl aged 2-10 years in good health. CDR3 sequence reads: CASSLEFRELNDEQFF. DNA for the CDR3: TGTGCCAGCAGCTTGGAATTTAGGGAGTTGAACGATGAGCAGTTCTTC.